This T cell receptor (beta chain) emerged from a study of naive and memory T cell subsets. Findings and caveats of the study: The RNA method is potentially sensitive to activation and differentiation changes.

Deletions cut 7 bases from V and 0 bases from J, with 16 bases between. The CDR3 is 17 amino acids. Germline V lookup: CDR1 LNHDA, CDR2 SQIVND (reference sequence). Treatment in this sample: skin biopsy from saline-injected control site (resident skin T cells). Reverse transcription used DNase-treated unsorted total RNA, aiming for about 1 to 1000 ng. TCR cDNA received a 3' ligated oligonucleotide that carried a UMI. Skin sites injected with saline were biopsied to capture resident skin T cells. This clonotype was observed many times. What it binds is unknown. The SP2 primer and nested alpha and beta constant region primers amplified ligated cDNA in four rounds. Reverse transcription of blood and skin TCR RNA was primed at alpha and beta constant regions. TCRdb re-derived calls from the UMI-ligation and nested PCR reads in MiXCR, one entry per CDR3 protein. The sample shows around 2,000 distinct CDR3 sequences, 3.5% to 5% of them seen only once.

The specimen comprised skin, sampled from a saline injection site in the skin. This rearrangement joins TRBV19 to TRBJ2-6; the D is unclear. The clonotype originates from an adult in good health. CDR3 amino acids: CASNATSLSSGANVLTF. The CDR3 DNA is TGTGCCAGTAATGCGACAAGCCTAAGCTCTGGGGCCAACGTCCTGACTTTC.